This note documents a single T cell receptor beta chain sequence. Its antigen remains unknown. These data are taken from a study of vaccination and CD4 T cells after COVID-19. Across the whole study: Post-COVID specimens were obtained a median about 100 days after diagnosis (range 35 to 161). Blood was drawn a median 72 days post second dose, range 14 to 241.

Treatment meaning: roughly 10-day PBMC culture with coronavirus spike peptide pools or control peptides (ViraFEST assay). Peptide-pool expansion of antigen-specific T cells preceded TCR sequencing in ViraFEST. Oncomine TCR Beta short-read sequencing was applied to DNA from cultured CD4+ T cells. One entry per CDR3 protein results from TCRdb running MiXCR on the PCR reads. Of approximately 15,000 distinct CDR3 sequences in the sample, about 35% were seen once. Germline CDR1 is DFQATT and CDR2 is SNEGSKA (reference sequence). Trimming shortened V by 0 bases and J by 1 base, and 9 bases separated the two germline ends. The CDR3 has 14 amino acids.

This receptor was identified in a human donor with COVID-19. Sequences were obtained from cultured CD4+ T cells from blood. V gene TRBV20-1 combines with J gene TRBJ1-1; no reliable D call. The CDR3 DNA sequence: TGCAGTGCTAGAGACGGCAAGAAGAACACTGAAGCTTTCTTT. Its translation: CSARDGKKNTEAFF.